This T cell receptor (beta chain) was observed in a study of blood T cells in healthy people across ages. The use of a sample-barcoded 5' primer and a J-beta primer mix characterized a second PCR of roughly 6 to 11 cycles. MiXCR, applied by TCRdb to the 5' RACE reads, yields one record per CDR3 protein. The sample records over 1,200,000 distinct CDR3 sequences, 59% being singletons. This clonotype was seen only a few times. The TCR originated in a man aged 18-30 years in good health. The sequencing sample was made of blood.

This CDR3 is CASSFKGWSYEQYF. As DNA, the CDR3 is TGTGCCAGCAGTTTTAAGGGTTGGTCCTACGAGCAGTACTTC. The V gene is TRBV28, the J gene TRBJ2-7; D gene ambiguous. V lost 3 bases, J lost 1 base, and 10 bases lay in between. CDR1 is MDHEN, CDR2 SYDVKM, per germline. The CDR3 extends over 14 amino acids.